This section outlines one T cell receptor (beta chain) sequence together with its context. These data come from a study of blood T cell repertoires in COVID-19. Study-level background: The study drew acute and convalescent COVID-19 samples from the United States, Italy and Spain. In each case, the material was cDNA or gDNA derived from T cells, B-cell-depleted T cells, or PBMCs.

Original processing notes: Using reference gene primer amplification, nucleated cell counts were estimated. The data were produced by immunoSEQ multiplex PCR, yet TCRdb's version contains in-frame clones alone and is incomplete. The D gene and trimming were derived from the DNA, and the V and J assignments and clone size from that table. The sample shows 200,000 to 300,000 clones, around 83% of them seen only once. V shed 7 bases and J shed 7 bases, with 23 bases lying between them. The CDR3 spans 15 residues. The germline V gene has CDR1 SGHKS and CDR2 YYEKEE (reference sequence). The rearrangement joins TRBV5-5 to TRBJ1-2; D not certain. Sequencing was carried out using peripheral blood. The sequence derives from a man aged 40-49 years who had recovered from COVID-19. The CDR3 sequence is CASSPWAEMFSGYTF. The CDR3 nucleotides are TGTGCCAGCTCACCATGGGCAGAGATGTTCTCTGGCTACACCTTC.